The present T cell receptor (beta chain) was sequenced within a study of Ad26.COV2.S vaccination and SARS-CoV-2 variants. On the study more broadly: Ad26.COV2.S shots went into the muscle once or twice, 56 days apart. Study conclusions and caveats: Researchers cautioned that TCR breadth and depth analyses may have underestimated total T cell responses. Breadth of non-spike TCRs did not differ between vaccinees and placebo recipients.

As for treatment: about 20 received Ad26.COV2.S at low or high dose, single or two shots; about 5 received placebo; per-sample allocation not given. Collection of samples fell on day 63 after the first vaccine or placebo injection. Details on this clone: Its antigen is undetermined.

Only in-frame clones appear in the TCRdb table, and some are missing; sequencing was by immunoSEQ multiplex PCR. The sample has about 680,000 clones; around 90% are singletons. Germline CDR1 reads SGHDT; CDR2 reads YYEEEE. This CDR3 spans 16 amino acids. V was pared by 1 base and J by 1 base, with 5 bases of the junction left unmatched. The genes are TRBV5-6 and TRBJ2-3; 8 bases agree with TRBD2. This sequence originates from a person aged 18-60 years who received the Ad26.COV2.S COVID-19 vaccine or a placebo. Specimen: peripheral blood, collected in a trial of Ad26.COV2.S vaccine versus placebo. CDR3 nucleotide sequence: TGTGCCAGCAGCTTGCGGGCTAGCGGGCGCACAGATACGCAGTATTTT. Its protein product is CASSLRASGRTDTQYF.